The rows below give T cell receptor beta chains drawn from one sample of a study of T cell responses to AZD1222 COVID-19 vaccine. Profiled with immunoSEQ multiplex PCR; TCRdb holds only in-frame clones, not every one. The data show more than 95,000 clones, about 86% seen once. The material sequenced was peripheral blood, taken 28 days after the second AZD1222 dose. These receptor sequences come from an adult who received the AZD1222 COVID-19 vaccine. The CDR3 runs from the conserved cysteine through the conserved F or W. Each record gives: V gene, D gene, CDR3 protein. A D gene is named only where the DNA matches it firmly.

V: TRBV14; D: TRBD2; CDR3: CASSQGPGGASYEQYF
V: TRBV9; D: -; CDR3: CASSVTRDMNTEAFF
V: TRBV7-8; D: -; CDR3: CASSLEGRLSHTEAFF
V: TRBV18; D: -; CDR3: CASSPGEVNTEAFF
V: TRBV2; D: -; CDR3: CASGTSGIMKETQYF
V: TRBV2; D: TRBD2; CDR3: CATVPGLAVNEQFF
V: TRBV30; D: -; CDR3: CAWRQVSTDTQYF
V: TRBV9; D: TRBD1; CDR3: CASSVSGGYEKLFF
V: TRBV6-5; D: -; CDR3: CASSPEGTAYYGYTF
V: TRBV29-1; D: TRBD1; CDR3: CSVTGGDEKLFF
V: TRBV7-9; D: -; CDR3: CASSSTNRVATEAFF
V: TRBV25-1; D: TRBD1; CDR3: CASSSGGTEAFF
V: TRBV28; D: TRBD2; CDR3: CASSSGLAGFTGELFF
V: TRBV5-8; D: TRBD1; CDR3: CASSRDRDQPQHF
V: TRBV25-1; D: -; CDR3: CASSESDRPGNSPLHF
V: TRBV5-1; D: -; CDR3: CASSRGLSGSGAQYF
V: TRBV6-5; D: -; CDR3: CASTSRGGLNTEAFF
V: TRBV4-3; D: -; CDR3: CASSQDQYLGEKLFF
V: TRBV6-1; D: TRBD2; CDR3: CASSDLAGGVKETQYF
V: TRBV6-1; D: -; CDR3: CASREGGTEAFF
V: TRBV14; D: TRBD1; CDR3: CASSQDDRGQDEQYF
V: TRBV7-2; D: TRBD2; CDR3: CASSQFPGLAGNEQFF
V: TRBV5-1; D: TRBD1; CDR3: CASSLLGQRQETQYF
V: TRBV6-6; D: -; CDR3: CASSLQGGLTDTQYF
V: TRBV28; D: -; CDR3: CASSSILLVGTEAFF
V: TRBV19; D: TRBD1; CDR3: CASSTPGQGPNQPQHF
V: TRBV28; D: -; CDR3: CASSPSSGTNEKLFF
V: TRBV29-1; D: TRBD1; CDR3: CSVEGIQGGEQYF
V: TRBV4-3; D: -; CDR3: CASSQDLASNQPQHF
V: TRBV5-6; D: TRBD1; CDR3: CASSSTGTGGTSDHQPQHF
V: TRBV2; D: TRBD1; CDR3: CASSVQGAKNIQYF
V: TRBV14; D: TRBD1; CDR3: CASSQAAGGYGYTF
V: TRBV12-3/TRBV12-4; D: -; CDR3: CASSFLYEQFF
V: TRBV6-5; D: TRBD2; CDR3: CASSQSGGASNEQFF
V: TRBV9; D: -; CDR3: CASSVAGTAGDTQYF
V: TRBV7-3; D: TRBD1; CDR3: CASSSNRGRLGLVDTNYGYTF
V: TRBV19; D: -; CDR3: CASSSGVAYGYTF
V: TRBV10-2; D: TRBD1; CDR3: CASGFGTGKGNTIYF
V: TRBV10-3; D: -; CDR3: CAISEESWHTEAFF
V: TRBV6-1; D: -; CDR3: CASSEGGAGKETQYF
V: TRBV2; D: -; CDR3: CASSERYIMDKNIQYF
V: TRBV18; D: -; CDR3: CASSPQSSGNTIYF
V: TRBV27; D: TRBD1; CDR3: CASSSSGTGFYEQYF
V: TRBV6-5; D: TRBD1; CDR3: CASSYFQGAIHGYTF
V: TRBV5-1; D: -; CDR3: CASSLEDSSTDTQYF
V: TRBV6-5; D: -; CDR3: CASSYRVIYGYTF
V: TRBV20-1; D: TRBD2; CDR3: CSASETSGVSYEQYF